This TCR beta chain was retrieved from a study of human T cells and chemical hapten exposure. Trimming removed 7 bases from V and 4 bases from J, with 13 bases in between. Germline V gene lookup returns CDR1 MDHEN and CDR2 SYDVKM. This CDR3 region has 13 residues. General study points: Given that the donors had alopecia, their immune response may differ from that seen in healthy people. Expanded TCR sets contained significantly more large CDR3 similarity clusters than controls.

The sample's time point: patch test 3, about 24 weeks after DPC sensitization. Treatment here: therapeutic diphenylcyclopropenone sensitization with weekly scalp DPC. Unfractionated whole blood yielded total RNA. Donors were 18 to 70-year-old alopecia patients suitable for DPC. This clonotype was picked up a small number of times. What it recognizes is unknown. TCRdb ran MiXCR on the RACE reads and lists one entry per CDR3 protein. The sample carries about 39,000 distinct CDR3 sequences, 10% to 15% recorded once. The starting material was whole blood, obtained in connection with sensitization to the hapten diphenylcyclopropenone (DPC). The sequence was collected from a woman in her forties with alopecia areata. Some clones in this sample may be carry-over from other donors' samples. The rearrangement uses TRBV28 and TRBJ1-1; a weak D match, TRBD1 (6 bases). CDR3 coding DNA: TGTGCCAGCATCAGGGGAGGGGGCACTGAAGCTTTCTTT. Encoded protein: CASIRGGGTEAFF. Full variable domain (missing parts from reference TRBV28 and TRBJ1-1): DVKVTQSSRYLVKRTGEKVFLECVQDMDHENMFWYRQDPGLGLRLIYFSYDVKMKEKGDIPEGYSVSREKKERFSLILESASTNQTSMYLCASIRGGGTEAFFGQGTRLTVV.